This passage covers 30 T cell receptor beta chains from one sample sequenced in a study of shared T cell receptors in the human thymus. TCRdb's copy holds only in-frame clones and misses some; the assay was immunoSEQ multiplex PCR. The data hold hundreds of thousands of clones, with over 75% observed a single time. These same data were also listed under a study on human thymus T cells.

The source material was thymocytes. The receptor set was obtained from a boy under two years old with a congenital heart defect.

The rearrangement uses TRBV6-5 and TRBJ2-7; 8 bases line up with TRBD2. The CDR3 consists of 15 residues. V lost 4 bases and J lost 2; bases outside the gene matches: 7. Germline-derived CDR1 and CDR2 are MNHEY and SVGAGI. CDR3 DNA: TGTGCCAGCAGTTCCATCAGCGGGAGCGCCTACGAGCAGTACTTC. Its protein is CASSSISGSAYEQYF.

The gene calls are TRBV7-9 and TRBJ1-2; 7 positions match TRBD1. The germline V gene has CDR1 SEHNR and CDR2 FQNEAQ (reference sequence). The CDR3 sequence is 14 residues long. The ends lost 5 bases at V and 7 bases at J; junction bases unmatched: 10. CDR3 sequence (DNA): TGTGCCAGCAGCGGACAGAGGACAGGTTTTGGCTACACCTTC. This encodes CASSGQRTGFGYTF.

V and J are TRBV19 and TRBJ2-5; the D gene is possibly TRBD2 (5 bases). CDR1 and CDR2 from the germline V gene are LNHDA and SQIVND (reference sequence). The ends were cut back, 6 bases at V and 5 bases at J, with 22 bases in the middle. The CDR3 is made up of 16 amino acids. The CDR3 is CASSQRPTRVGETQYF. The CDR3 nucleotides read TGTGCCAGTAGCCAAAGACCCACGAGGGTCGGCGAGACCCAGTACTTC. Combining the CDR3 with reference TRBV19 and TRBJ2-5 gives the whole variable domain DGGITQSPKYLFRKEGQNVTLSCEQNLNHDAMYWYRQDPGQGLRLIYYSQIVNDFQKGDIAEGYSVSREKKESFPLTVTSAQKNPTAFYLCASSQRPTRVGETQYFGPGTRLLVL.

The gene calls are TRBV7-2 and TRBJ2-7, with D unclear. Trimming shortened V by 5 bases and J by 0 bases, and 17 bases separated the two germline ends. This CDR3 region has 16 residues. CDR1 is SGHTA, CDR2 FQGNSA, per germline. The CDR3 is CASSPIKTASSYEQYF. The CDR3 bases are TGTGCCAGCAGCCCCATCAAGACTGCGAGCTCCTACGAGCAGTACTTC.

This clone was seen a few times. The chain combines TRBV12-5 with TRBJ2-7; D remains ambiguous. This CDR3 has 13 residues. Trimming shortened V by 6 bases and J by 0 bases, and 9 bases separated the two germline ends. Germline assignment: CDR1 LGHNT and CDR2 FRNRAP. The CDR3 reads CASGEKDSYEQYF. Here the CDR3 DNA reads TGTGCTAGTGGGGAGAAGGACTCCTACGAGCAGTACTTC.

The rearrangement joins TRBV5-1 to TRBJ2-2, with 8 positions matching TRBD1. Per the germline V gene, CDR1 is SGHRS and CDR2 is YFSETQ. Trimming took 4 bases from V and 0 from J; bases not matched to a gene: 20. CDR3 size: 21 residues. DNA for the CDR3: TGCGCCAGCAGCCCATACGAAGGGATCCAGGGGGCCCCTGCGAACACCGGGGAGCTGTTTTTT. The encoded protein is CASSPYEGIQGAPANTGELFF.

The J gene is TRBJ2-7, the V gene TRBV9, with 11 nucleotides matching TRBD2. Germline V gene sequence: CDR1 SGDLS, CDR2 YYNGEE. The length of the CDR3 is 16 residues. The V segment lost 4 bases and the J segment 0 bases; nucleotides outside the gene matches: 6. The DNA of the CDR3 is TGTGCCAGCAGCCCCCCGACTAGCGGGATCTCCTACGAGCAGTACTTC. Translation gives CASSPPTSGISYEQYF.

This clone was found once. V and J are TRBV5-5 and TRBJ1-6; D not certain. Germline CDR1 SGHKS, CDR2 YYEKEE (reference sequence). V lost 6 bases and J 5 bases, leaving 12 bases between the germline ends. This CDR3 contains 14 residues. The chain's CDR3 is CASNRERDNSPLHF. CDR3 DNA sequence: TGTGCCAGCAACCGGGAGCGAGATAATTCACCCCTCCACTTT.

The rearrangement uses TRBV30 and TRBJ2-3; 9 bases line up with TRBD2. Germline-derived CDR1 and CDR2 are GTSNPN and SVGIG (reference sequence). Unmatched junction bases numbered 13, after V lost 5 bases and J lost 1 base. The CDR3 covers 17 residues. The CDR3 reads CAWLGGGVPSGTDTQYF. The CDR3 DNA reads TGTGCCTGGCTAGGCGGGGGGGTCCCTTCTGGCACAGATACGCAGTATTTT.

Here the CDR3 reads CASSFRASGGPKRRTQYF. In DNA, the CDR3 is TGTGCCAGCAGCTTTAGGGCTAGCGGGGGCCCCAAGAGAAGGACCCAGTACTTC. This chain uses TRBV12-1 with TRBJ2-5; the table's D call TRBD2 went unverified against the DNA. TRBV12-1 is described as a pseudogene. The CDR3 length is 18 residues.

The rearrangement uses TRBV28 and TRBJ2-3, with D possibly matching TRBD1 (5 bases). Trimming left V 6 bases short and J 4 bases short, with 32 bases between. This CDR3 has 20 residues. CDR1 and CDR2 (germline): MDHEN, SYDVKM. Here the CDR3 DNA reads TGTGCCAGCAGAGGTGTTATGGGCAAGGTAGGGGCAACTTGGGCAGATACGCAGTATTTT. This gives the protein CASRGVMGKVGATWADTQYF.

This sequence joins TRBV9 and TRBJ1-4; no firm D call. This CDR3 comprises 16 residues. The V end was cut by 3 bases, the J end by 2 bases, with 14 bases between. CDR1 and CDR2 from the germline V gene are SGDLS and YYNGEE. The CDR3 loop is CASSAYHSGTNEKLFF. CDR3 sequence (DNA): TGTGCCAGCAGCGCCTACCACTCCGGGACTAATGAAAAACTGTTTTTT. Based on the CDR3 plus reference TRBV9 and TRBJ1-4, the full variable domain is DSGVTQTPKHLITATGQRVTLRCSPRSGDLSVYWYQQSLDQGLQFLIQYYNGEERAKGNILERFSAQQFPDLHSELNLSSLELGDSALYFCASSAYHSGTNEKLFFGSGTQLSVL.

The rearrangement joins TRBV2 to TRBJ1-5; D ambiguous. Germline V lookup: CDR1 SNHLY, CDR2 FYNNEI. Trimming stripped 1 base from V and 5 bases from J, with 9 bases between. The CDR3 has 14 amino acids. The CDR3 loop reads CASSEGGDDQPQHF. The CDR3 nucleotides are TGTGCCAGCAGTGAAGGGGGAGATGATCAGCCCCAGCATTTT.

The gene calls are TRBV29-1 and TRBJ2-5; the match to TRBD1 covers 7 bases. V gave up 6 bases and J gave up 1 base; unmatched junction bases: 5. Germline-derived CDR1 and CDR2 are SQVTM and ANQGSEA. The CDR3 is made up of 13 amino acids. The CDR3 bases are TGCAGCGTAAAGTACAGGGGCCAAGAGACCCAGTACTTC. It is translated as CSVKYRGQETQYF.

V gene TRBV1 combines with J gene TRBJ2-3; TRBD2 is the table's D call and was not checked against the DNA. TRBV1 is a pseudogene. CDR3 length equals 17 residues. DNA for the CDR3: TGCACCAGCGTTCCCCCCCCGAGCGGGAGGGCCTCAGATACGCAGTATTTT. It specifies CTSVPPPSGRASDTQYF.

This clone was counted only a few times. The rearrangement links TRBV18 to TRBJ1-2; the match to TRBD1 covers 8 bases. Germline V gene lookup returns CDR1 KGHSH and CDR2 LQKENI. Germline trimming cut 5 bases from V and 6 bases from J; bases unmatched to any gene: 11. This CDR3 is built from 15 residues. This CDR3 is CASSNHRQGKDGYTF. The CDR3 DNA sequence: TGTGCCAGCTCAAATCACCGACAGGGGAAGGATGGCTACACCTTC.

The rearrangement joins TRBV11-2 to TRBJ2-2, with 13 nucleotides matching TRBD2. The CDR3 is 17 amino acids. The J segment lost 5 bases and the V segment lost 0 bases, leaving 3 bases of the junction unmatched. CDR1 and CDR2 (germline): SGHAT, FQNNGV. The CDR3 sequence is CASSLDGGLAGTGELFF. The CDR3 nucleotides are TGTGCCAGCAGCTTAGATGGGGGACTAGCGGGAACCGGGGAGCTGTTTTTT.

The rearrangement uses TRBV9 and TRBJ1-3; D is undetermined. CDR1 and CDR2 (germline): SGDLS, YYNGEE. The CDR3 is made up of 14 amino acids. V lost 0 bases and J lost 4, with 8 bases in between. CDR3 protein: CASSVVEKGNTIYF. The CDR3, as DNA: TGTGCCAGCAGCGTAGTAGAGAAAGGAAACACCATATATTTT.

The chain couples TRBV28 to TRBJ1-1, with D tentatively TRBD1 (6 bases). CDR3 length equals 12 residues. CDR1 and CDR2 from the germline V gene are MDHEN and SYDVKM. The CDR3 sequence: CVTDRPNTEAFF. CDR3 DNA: TGTGTTACCGACAGGCCGAACACTGAAGCTTTCTTT.

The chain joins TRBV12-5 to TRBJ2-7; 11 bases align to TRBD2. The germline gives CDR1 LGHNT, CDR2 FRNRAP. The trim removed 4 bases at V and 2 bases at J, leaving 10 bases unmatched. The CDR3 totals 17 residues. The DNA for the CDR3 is TGTGCTAGTGGTTCCCCTTTGTTAGCGGGAGGGCCCTACGAGCAGTACTTC. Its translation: CASGSPLLAGGPYEQYF.

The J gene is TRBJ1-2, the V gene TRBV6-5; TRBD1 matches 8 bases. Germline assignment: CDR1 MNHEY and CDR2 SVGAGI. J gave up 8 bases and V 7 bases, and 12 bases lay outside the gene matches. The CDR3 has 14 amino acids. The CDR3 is CASIQTGGRWGYTF. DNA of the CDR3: TGTGCCAGCATTCAAACAGGGGGTCGGTGGGGCTACACCTTC.

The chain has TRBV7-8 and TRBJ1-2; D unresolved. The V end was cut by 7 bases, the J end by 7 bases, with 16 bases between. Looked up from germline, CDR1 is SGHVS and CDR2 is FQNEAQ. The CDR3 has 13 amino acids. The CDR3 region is CASTPWAPFGYTF. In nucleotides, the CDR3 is TGTGCCAGCACCCCCTGGGCCCCATTTGGCTACACCTTC.

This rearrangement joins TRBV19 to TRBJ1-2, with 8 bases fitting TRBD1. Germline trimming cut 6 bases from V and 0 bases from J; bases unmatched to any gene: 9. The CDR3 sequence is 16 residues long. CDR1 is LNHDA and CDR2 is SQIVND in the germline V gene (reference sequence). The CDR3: CASRPGQASANYGYTF. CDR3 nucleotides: TGTGCCAGTAGGCCGGGACAGGCCTCAGCTAACTATGGCTACACCTTC.

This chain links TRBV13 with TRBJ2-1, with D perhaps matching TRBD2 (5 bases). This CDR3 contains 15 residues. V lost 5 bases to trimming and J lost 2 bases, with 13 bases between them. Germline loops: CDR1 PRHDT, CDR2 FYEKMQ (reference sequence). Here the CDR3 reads CASSPRTVPYNEQFF. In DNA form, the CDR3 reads TGTGCCAGCAGCCCCAGGACTGTACCCTACAATGAGCAGTTCTTC. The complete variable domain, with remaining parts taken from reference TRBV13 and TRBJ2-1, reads AAGVIQSPRHLIKEKRETATLKCYPIPRHDTVYWYQQGPGQDPQFLISFYEKMQSDKGSIPDRFSAQQFSDYHSELNMSSLELGDSALYFCASSPRTVPYNEQFFGPGTRLTVL.

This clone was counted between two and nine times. The CDR3: CASSTGVSTEAFF. For the CDR3, the DNA is TGTGCCAGTTCAACAGGGGTGTCAACTGAAGCTTTCTTT. The genes are TRBV19 and TRBJ1-1; 7 bases agree with TRBD1. The CDR3 covers 13 residues. Germline values: CDR1 LNHDA, CDR2 SQIVND (reference sequence). V lost 8 bases to trimming and J lost 5 bases; unmatched junction nucleotides: 8.

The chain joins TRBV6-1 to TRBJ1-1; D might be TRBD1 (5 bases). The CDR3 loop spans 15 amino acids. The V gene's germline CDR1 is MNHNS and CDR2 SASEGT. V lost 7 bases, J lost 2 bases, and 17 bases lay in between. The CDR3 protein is CASTQLGGLNTEAFF. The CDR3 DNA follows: TGTGCCAGCACCCAACTTGGGGGACTAAACACTGAAGCTTTCTTT.

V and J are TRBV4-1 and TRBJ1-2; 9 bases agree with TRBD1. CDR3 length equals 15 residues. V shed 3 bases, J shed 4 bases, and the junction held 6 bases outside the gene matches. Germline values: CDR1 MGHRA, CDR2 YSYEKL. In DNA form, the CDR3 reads TGCGCCAGCAGCCAGATACAGGGGGCCATCTATGGCTACACCTTC. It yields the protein CASSQIQGAIYGYTF.

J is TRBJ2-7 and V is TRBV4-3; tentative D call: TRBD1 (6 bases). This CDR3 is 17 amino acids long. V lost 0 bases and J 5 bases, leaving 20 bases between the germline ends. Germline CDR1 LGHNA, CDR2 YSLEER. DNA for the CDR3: TGCGCCAGCAGCCAAGATCTCGGACAGATGTTTCCCCACGAGCAGTACTTC. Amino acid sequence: CASSQDLGQMFPHEQYF.

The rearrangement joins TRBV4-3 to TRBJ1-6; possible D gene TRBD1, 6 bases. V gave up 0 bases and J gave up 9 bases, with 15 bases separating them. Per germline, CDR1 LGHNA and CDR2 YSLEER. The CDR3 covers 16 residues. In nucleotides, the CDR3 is TGCGCCAGCAGCCAAGATTGGGGGGGCAGTGGTTCACCCCTCCACTTT. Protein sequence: CASSQDWGGSGSPLHF.

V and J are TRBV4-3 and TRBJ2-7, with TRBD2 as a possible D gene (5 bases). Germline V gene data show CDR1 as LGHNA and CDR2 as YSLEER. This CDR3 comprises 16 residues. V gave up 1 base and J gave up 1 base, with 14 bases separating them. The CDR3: CASSQVGRGGSYEQYF. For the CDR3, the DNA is TGCGCCAGCAGCCAAGTTGGCCGCGGCGGGTCCTACGAGCAGTACTTC.